The 2 T cell receptor beta chains below were found in one sample sequenced in a study of T-cell memory formation after mild COVID-19. TCRdb recomputed calls from the 5' RACE reads with MiXCR, one row per CDR3 protein. The data hold 250,000 to 300,000 distinct CDR3 sequences, with roughly 17% observed a single time. Sequences were obtained from PBMCs or a T cell subset sorted from them (not recorded which). The source of these receptors is a man between 18 and 35 years old who had mild COVID-19 (a few samples of this study predate the infection). Cell type and time point are not known.

The chain couples TRBV7-2 to TRBJ1-2; no reliable D call. The CDR3 is 11 residues long. CDR1 SGHTA and CDR2 FQGNSA come from the germline V gene. Trimming removed 5 bases from V and 2 bases from J, with 3 bases in between. The CDR3 region is CASSANYGYTF. The CDR3 DNA reads as TGTGCCAGCAGCGCCAACTATGGCTACACCTTC. The full variable domain, with the rest looked up from reference TRBV7-2 and TRBJ1-2, is GAGVSQSPSNKVTEKGKDVELRCDPISGHTALYWYRQSLGQGLEFLIYFQGNSAPDKSGLPSDRFSAERTGGSVSTLTIQRTQQEDSAVYLCASSANYGYTFGSGTRLTVV.

J is TRBJ1-2 and V is TRBV5-6, with 8 bases identical to TRBD1. V shed 3 bases, J shed 5 bases, and the junction held 6 bases outside the gene matches. The CDR3 loop spans 14 amino acids. The germline CDR1 and CDR2 sequences are SGHDT and YYEEEE. CDR3 DNA sequence: TGTGCCAGCAGCTCCGGGACAGGATTTTATGGCTACACCTTC. As protein: CASSSGTGFYGYTF. Drawing the rest from reference TRBV5-6 and TRBJ1-2, the complete variable domain is DAGVTQSPTHLIKTRGQQVTLRCSPKSGHDTVSWYQQALGQGPQFIFQYYEEEERQRGNFPDRFSGHQFPNYSSELNVNALLLGDSALYLCASSSGTGFYGYTFGSGTRLTVV.